The clone carrying this T cell receptor beta chain was observed a few times. TCR beta CDR3 sequences were amplified from RNA transcripts. The HTBI set primed first-round TCR CDR3 RT-PCR. TCRdb processed the multiplex PCR reads anew with MiXCR; each CDR3 protein has one entry. The sample shows roughly 530,000 distinct CDR3 sequences, 17% of them seen only once. These data belong to a study of T cells in Graves' hyperthyroidism and ophthalmopathy. CDR3 length: 17 amino acids. Germline lookup yields CDR1 ENHRY and CDR2 SYGVKD. The trim removed 3 bases at V and 2 bases at J, leaving 8 bases unmatched. The sequencing sample was made of blood. The genes are TRBV10-3 and TRBJ1-2; 11 nucleotides agree with TRBD1. The TCR originated in a woman aged 18 to 35 with Graves' ophthalmopathy. Written as DNA, the CDR3 is TGTGCCATCAGTGACACCAATTGGGACAGGGGGAACTATGGCTACACCTTC. Protein: CAISDTNWDRGNYGYTF.